Below are 21 T cell receptor beta chains sequenced from a single sample in a study of T cell repertoires in cytomegalovirus infection. TCRdb fed the reads into MiXCR, producing one record per CDR3 protein. The table records about 150,000 distinct CDR3 sequences, 23% of them present only once. The sequenced material came from PBMCs. Receptors originate from a human donor in good health (CMV status not recorded). Some clones in this sample may be carry-over from other donors' samples.

The chain has TRBV5-4 and TRBJ1-4, with no clear D. V shed 0 bases and J shed 6 bases, with 0 bases lying between them. Germline V gene sequence: CDR1 SGHNT, CDR2 YYREEE (reference sequence). The length of the CDR3 is 11 residues. CDR3 sequence: CASSLDEKLFF. The CDR3 DNA reads as TGTGCCAGCAGCTTGGATGAAAAACTGTTTTTT.

Notes on this clonotype: The junction shows a germline mismatch at one end, possibly a read error. V is TRBV14 and J is TRBJ2-3, with TRBD2 matching 10 bases. Germline-derived CDR1 and CDR2 are SGHDN and FVKESK. This CDR3 contains 16 residues. The CDR3 reads CVSSHGAGGRTDTQYF. CDR3 in DNA: TGTGTCAGCAGCCACGGAGCGGGAGGGCGGACAGATACGCAGTATTTT. The complete variable domain, with remaining parts taken from reference TRBV14 and TRBJ2-3, reads EAGVTQFPSHSVIEKGQTVTLRCDPISGHDNLYWYRRVMGKEIKFLLHFVKESKQDESGMPNNRFLAERTGGTYSTLKVQPAELEDSGVYFCVSSHGAGGRTDTQYFGPGTRLTVL.

The gene calls are TRBV25-1 and TRBJ1-5, with D possibly TRBD1 on 6 matching bases. The CDR3 runs 14 residues. Trimming took off 7 bases at V and 1 base at J, with 11 bases between the two ends. The V gene's germline CDR1 is MGHDK and CDR2 SYGVNS. The CDR3 is CASKGGASNQPQHF. Written as DNA, the CDR3 is TGTGCCAGCAAGGGGGGGGCGAGCAATCAGCCCCAGCATTTT.

This sequence joins TRBV6-1 and TRBJ2-1, with D tentatively TRBD1 (7 bases). This CDR3 spans 15 amino acids. Germline CDR1 MNHNS, CDR2 SASEGT. The ends were cut back, 6 bases at V and 4 bases at J, with 16 bases in the middle. CDR3 residues: CASSPWRDSYNEQFF. CDR3 bases: TGTGCCAGCAGCCCCTGGCGGGACAGTTACAATGAGCAGTTCTTC.

Only a few counts were recorded for this clonotype. This chain uses TRBV19 with TRBJ2-1; either TRBD1 or TRBD2 may supply D (5 bases each). CDR1 LNHDA and CDR2 SQIVND come from the germline V gene (reference sequence). The CDR3 is 16 residues long. The V end was cut by 2 bases, the J end by 0 bases, with 11 bases between. The CDR3 loop is CASSIWGSSSYNEQFF. The CDR3 DNA reads TGTGCCAGTAGTATATGGGGGTCGAGCTCCTACAATGAGCAGTTCTTC.

Here the CDR3 DNA reads TGTGCCAGCAGGGAACAGGGGTTAAGCACAGATACGCAGTATTTT. Protein product: CASREQGLSTDTQYF. This sequence joins TRBV12-3 or TRBV12-4 and TRBJ2-3, with 7 bases fitting TRBD1. V was clipped by 6 bases and J by 0 bases; unmatched bases: 6. The CDR3 length is 15 residues.

The V gene is TRBV20-1, the J gene TRBJ2-7; possibly TRBD2 for D (5 bases). The CDR3 extends over 11 amino acids. V dropped 5 bases and J dropped 6 bases, with 11 bases sitting between them. Germline CDR1 is DFQATT and CDR2 is SNEGSKA (reference sequence). The CDR3 is CSARARGEQYF. CDR3 nucleotide sequence: TGCAGTGCTCGGGCCCGGGGCGAGCAGTACTTC.

This chain uses TRBV29-1 with TRBJ1-5; no clear D gene. CDR3 size: 13 residues. Germline V CDR1 and CDR2: SQVTM, ANQGSEA. Trimming pared 4 bases from V and 7 bases from J, leaving 14 bases between. The CDR3 loop is CSVGFGVGQPQHF. The DNA of the CDR3 is TGCAGCGTTGGGTTCGGGGTCGGGCAGCCCCAGCATTTT.

This clonotype was counted ten times or more. V usage is TRBV7-8 and J usage is TRBJ2-3; 8 bases align to TRBD2. Germline CDR1 reads SGHVS; CDR2 reads FQNEAQ. This CDR3 is 16 amino acids long. The V gene end was trimmed by 5 bases and the J gene end by 4 bases; junction bases not matched to a gene: 11. The CDR3 DNA is TGTGCCAGCAGCCCCTTTGGGCGGGGGGTACCAGATACGCAGTATTTT. Translated, it gives CASSPFGRGVPDTQYF.

The J gene is TRBJ2-3, the V gene TRBV23-1; 8 bases align to TRBD1. TRBV23-1 is flagged as an ORF with uncertain function. Trimming removed 2 bases from V and 5 bases from J; junction bases left unmatched: 6. The CDR3 length is 15 residues. The CDR3 loop is CASSQGSGGKDTQYF. In DNA, the CDR3 is TGCGCCAGCAGTCAAGGATCAGGGGGCAAAGATACGCAGTATTTT.

This clonotype has just a few counts. The chain uses TRBV6-5 and TRBJ2-2; D may be TRBD2 (7 bases). Trimming took 2 bases from V and 4 from J, leaving 11 bases between them. Germline CDR1 MNHEY, CDR2 SVGAGI. The CDR3 loop spans 15 amino acids. The CDR3 DNA reads TGTGCCAGCAGTTACGGGGGGGCGCTCACCGGGGAGCTGTTTTTT. It specifies CASSYGGALTGELFF.

This clonotype came up many times. The V call is TRBV7-2, the J call TRBJ2-7; D is undetermined. Deletions cut 2 bases from V and 3 bases from J, with 8 bases between. From germline, CDR1 is SGHTA and CDR2 FQGNSA. The length of the CDR3 is 13 residues. CDR3 DNA sequence: TGTGCCAGCAGCTTATCAAGGAACTACGAGCAGTACTTC. Its protein product is CASSLSRNYEQYF.

This clonotype has a handful of counts. The V and J genes are TRBV27 and TRBJ2-7; D uncertain. V was pared by 6 bases and J by 6 bases, with 18 bases between. This CDR3 is built from 14 residues. Germline V gene lookup returns CDR1 MNHEY and CDR2 SMNVEV (reference sequence). The CDR3 loop reads CASSSMIPVSEQYF. The DNA of the CDR3 is TGTGCCAGCAGCTCGATGATTCCAGTCTCCGAGCAGTACTTC.

This sequence joins TRBV28 and TRBJ2-3, with D perhaps TRBD1 (5 bases). Germline V gene sequence: CDR1 MDHEN, CDR2 SYDVKM. The length of the CDR3 is 15 residues. Trimming took 6 bases from V and 3 from J, leaving 16 bases between them. CDR3 amino acids: CASSPPTVGTDTQYF. As DNA, the CDR3 is TGTGCCAGCAGCCCCCCGACAGTCGGGACAGATACGCAGTATTTT.

This clonotype showed up just a few times. V and J are TRBV5-5 and TRBJ2-7; 13 nucleotides line up with TRBD2. Germline V gene sequence: CDR1 SGHKS, CDR2 YYEKEE (reference sequence). This CDR3 spans 14 amino acids. Trimming took 4 bases from V and 7 from J; bases not matched to a gene: 5. The CDR3 nucleotides are TGTGCCAGCAGCCGCGGGACTAGCGGGGTTGAGCAGTACTTC. Protein product: CASSRGTSGVEQYF.

This chain joins TRBV6-2 or TRBV6-3 and TRBJ2-2; a possible D gene is TRBD2 (6 bases). In germline, CDR1 is MNHEY, CDR2 SVGEGT. The CDR3 runs 14 residues. V was pared by 7 bases and J by 1 base, with 10 bases between. The CDR3 DNA sequence: TGTGCCAGCACGCGGGAATTGAACACCGGGGAGCTGTTTTTT. This gives the protein CASTRELNTGELFF.

This clonotype was found many times. The chain couples TRBV7-2 to TRBJ1-5, with no clear D. This CDR3 spans 15 amino acids. V was trimmed by 6 bases and J by 4 bases, leaving 16 bases between them. In germline, CDR1 is SGHTA, CDR2 FQGNSA. The CDR3 nucleotides are TGTGCCAGCAGTAAAACGGCCAGAGGGAATCAGCCCCAGCATTTT. Its translation: CASSKTARGNQPQHF.

The chain joins TRBV2 to TRBJ2-7, with a possible D match to TRBD1 (5 bases). Germline V gene lookup returns CDR1 SNHLY and CDR2 FYNNEI. CDR3 length: 14 residues. The V and J ends lost 6 bases and 0 bases respectively, with 12 bases between them. CDR3 sequence: CASSLTAVSYEQYF. As DNA, the CDR3 is TGTGCCAGCAGCCTGACAGCCGTCTCCTACGAGCAGTACTTC.

In its sample, this clonotype was seen a few times. The V and J genes are TRBV11-2 and TRBJ2-7; tentatively, D is TRBD1 or TRBD2 (5 bases each). Germline-derived CDR1 and CDR2 are SGHAT and FQNNGV. CDR3 size: 17 residues. Trimming pared 5 bases from V and 3 bases from J, leaving 23 bases between. The CDR3 DNA reads TGTGCCAGCAGCCCAAGATTAGTCCGGGACGGACTCTACGAGCAGTACTTC. Translated, it gives CASSPRLVRDGLYEQYF.

This clonotype was seen many times. The chain links TRBV28 to TRBJ1-1, with unresolved D. CDR3 size: 12 residues. The V gene lost 4 bases and the J gene lost 5 bases, with 8 bases spanning the gap. CDR1 MDHEN and CDR2 SYDVKM come from the germline V gene. CDR3 protein: CASSSAITEAFF. The CDR3 DNA sequence: TGTGCCAGCAGTTCGGCTATTACTGAAGCTTTCTTT.

V is TRBV10-3 and J is TRBJ1-1, with a tentative D call TRBD1 (6 bases). CDR3 size: 13 residues. Trimming took 10 bases from V and 1 from J, leaving 13 bases between them. From germline, CDR1 is ENHRY and CDR2 SYGVKD. CDR3 nucleotides: TGTGCCACCGGAGAGGGGGGGAACACTGAAGCTTTCTTT. Residues: CATGEGGNTEAFF.